This T cell receptor (beta chain) was recorded in a study of T cell changes during pregnancy in multiple sclerosis. The assay was immunoSEQ multiplex PCR, and TCRdb's table has in-frame clones only and misses some. The sample holds some 81,000 clones, about 89% seen once. CDR3 length: 14 residues. The V gene's germline CDR1 is SGHRS and CDR2 YFSETQ. The germline V and J ends were trimmed by 4 bases and 0 bases, with 11 bases remaining between them. The receptor's source is a female donor with multiple sclerosis, enrolled in a pregnancy study. The chain is built from TRBV5-1 and TRBJ2-7; D ambiguous. The material was peripheral blood, obtained before pregnancy. In DNA, the CDR3 is TGCGCCAGCAGCCGGAACCTAGACTCCTACGAGCAGTACTTC. This gives the protein CASSRNLDSYEQYF.